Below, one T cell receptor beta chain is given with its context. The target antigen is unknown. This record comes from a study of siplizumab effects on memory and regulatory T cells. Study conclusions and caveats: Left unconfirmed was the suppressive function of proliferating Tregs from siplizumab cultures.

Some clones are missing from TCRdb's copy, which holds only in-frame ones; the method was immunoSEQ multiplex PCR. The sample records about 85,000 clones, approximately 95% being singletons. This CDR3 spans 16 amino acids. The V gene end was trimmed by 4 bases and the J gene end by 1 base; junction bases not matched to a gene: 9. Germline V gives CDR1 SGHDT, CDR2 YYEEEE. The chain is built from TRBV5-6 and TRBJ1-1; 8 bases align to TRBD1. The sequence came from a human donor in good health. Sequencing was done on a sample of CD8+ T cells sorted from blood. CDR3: CASSAWTGWGNTEAFF. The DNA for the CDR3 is TGTGCCAGCAGCGCCTGGACAGGGTGGGGGAACACTGAAGCTTTCTTT.